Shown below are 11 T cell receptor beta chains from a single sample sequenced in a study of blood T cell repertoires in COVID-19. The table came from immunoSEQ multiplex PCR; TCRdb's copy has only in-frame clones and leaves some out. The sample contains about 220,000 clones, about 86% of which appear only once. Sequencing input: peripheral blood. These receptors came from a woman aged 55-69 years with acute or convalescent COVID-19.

DNA of the CDR3: TGTGCCAGCAGTCCCTGGGAGGGGTCATACACAGATACGCAGTATTTT. Its translation: CASSPWEGSYTDTQYF. The rearrangement uses TRBV28 and TRBJ2-3; TRBD2 agrees at 7 bases. Germline CDR1 MDHEN, CDR2 SYDVKM. CDR3 length: 16 amino acids. V shed 5 bases, J shed 2 bases, and the junction held 10 bases outside the gene matches.

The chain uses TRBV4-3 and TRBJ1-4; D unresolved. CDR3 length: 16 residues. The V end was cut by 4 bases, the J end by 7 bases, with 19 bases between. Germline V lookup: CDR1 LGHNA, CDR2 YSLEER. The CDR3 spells CASSRHRGGRGEKLFF. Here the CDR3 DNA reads TGCGCCAGCAGCCGTCACAGAGGAGGTAGAGGTGAAAAACTGTTTTTT.

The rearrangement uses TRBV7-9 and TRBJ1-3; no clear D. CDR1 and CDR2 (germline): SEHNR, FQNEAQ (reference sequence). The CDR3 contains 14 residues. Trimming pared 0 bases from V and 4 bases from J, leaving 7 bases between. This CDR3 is CASSLAGAGNTIYF. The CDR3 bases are TGTGCCAGCAGCTTAGCGGGAGCCGGAAACACCATATATTTT.

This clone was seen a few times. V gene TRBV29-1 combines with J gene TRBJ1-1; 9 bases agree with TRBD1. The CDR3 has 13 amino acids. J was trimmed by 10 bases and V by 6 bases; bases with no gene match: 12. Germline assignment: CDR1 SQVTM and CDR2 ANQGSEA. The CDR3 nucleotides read TGCAGCGTGCGACAGGGGGGGGCCGCCGGAGCTTTCTTT. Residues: CSVRQGGAAGAFF. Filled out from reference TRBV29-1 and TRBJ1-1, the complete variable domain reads SAVISQKPSRDICQRGTSLTIQCQVDSQVTMMFWYRQQPGQSLTLIATANQGSEATYESGFVIDKFPISRPNLTFSTLTVSNMSPEDSSIYLCSVRQGGAAGAFFGQGTRLTVV.

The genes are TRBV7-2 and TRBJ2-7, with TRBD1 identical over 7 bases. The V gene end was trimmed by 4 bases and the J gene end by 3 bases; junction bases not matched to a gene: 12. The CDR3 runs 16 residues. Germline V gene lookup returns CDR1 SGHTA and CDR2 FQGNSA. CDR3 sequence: CASSSAAVPGGYEQYF. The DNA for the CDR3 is TGTGCCAGCAGCTCGGCGGCCGTTCCAGGGGGCTACGAGCAGTACTTC.

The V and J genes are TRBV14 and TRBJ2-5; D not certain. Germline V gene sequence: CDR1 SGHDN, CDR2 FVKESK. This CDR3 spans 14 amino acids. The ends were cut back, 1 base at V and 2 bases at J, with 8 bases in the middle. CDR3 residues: CASSQVSRQETQYF. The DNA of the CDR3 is TGTGCCAGCAGCCAAGTGTCCAGACAAGAGACCCAGTACTTC.

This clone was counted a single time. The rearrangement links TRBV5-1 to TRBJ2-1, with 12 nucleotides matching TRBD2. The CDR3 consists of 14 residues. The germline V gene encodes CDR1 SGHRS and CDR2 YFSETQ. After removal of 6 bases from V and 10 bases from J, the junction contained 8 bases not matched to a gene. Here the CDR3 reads CASTPSGGAGEQFF. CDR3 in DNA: TGCGCCAGCACTCCTAGCGGGGGGGCTGGGGAGCAGTTCTTC.

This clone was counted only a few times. CDR3 sequence (DNA): TGTGCCAGCAGCTTATCTGCGGGGGCTAACTATGGCTACACCTTC. Translating gives CASSLSAGANYGYTF. This chain uses TRBV11-2 with TRBJ1-2; D might be TRBD1 (5 bases). There are 15 residues in the CDR3. Trimming stripped 2 bases from V and 0 bases from J, with 10 bases between. The germline V gene has CDR1 SGHAT and CDR2 FQNNGV. The whole variable domain, filled in from reference TRBV11-2 and TRBJ1-2, reads EAGVAQSPRYKIIEKRQSVAFWCNPISGHATLYWYQQILGQGPKLLIQFQNNGVVDDSQLPKDRFSAERLKGVDSTLKIQPAKLEDSAVYLCASSLSAGANYGYTFGSGTRLTVV.

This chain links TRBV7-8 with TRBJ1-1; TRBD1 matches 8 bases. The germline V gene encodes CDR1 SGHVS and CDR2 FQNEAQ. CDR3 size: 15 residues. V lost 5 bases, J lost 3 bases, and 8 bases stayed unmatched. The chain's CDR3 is CASSLDRGTDTEAFF. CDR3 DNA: TGTGCCAGCAGCCTAGACAGGGGTACGGACACTGAAGCTTTCTTT.

The CDR3 is CASSLSVRRGVYNEQFF. The CDR3 DNA follows: TGTGCCAGCAGTTTATCGGTCAGGCGGGGGGTATACAATGAGCAGTTCTTC. The gene calls are TRBV27 and TRBJ2-1; 8 nucleotides match TRBD2. Germline V lookup: CDR1 MNHEY, CDR2 SMNVEV (reference sequence). CDR3 size: 17 residues. The ends lost 0 bases at V and 4 bases at J; junction bases unmatched: 8.

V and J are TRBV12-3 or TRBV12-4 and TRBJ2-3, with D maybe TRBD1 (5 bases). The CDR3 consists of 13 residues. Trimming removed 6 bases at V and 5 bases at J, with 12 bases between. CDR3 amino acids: CASSLGVRDTQYF. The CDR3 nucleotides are TGTGCCAGCAGCCTAGGGGTCCGAGATACGCAGTATTTT.